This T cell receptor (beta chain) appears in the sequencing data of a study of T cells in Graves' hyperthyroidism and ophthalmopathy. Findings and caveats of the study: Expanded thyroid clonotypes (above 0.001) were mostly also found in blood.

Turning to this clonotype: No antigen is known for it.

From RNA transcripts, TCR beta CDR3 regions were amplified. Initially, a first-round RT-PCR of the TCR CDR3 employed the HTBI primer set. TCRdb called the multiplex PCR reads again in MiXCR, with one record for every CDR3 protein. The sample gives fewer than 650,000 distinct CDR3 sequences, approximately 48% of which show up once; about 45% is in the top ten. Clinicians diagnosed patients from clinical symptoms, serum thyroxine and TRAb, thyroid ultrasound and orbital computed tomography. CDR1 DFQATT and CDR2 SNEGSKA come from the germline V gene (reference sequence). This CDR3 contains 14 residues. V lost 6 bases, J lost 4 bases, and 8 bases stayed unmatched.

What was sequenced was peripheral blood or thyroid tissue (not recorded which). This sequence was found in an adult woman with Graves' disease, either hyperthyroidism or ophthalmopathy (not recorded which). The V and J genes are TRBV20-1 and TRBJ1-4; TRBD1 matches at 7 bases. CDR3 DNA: TGCAGTGCCGGGACTGGACAGGTTAATGAAAAACTGTTTTTT. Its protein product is CSAGTGQVNEKLFF.